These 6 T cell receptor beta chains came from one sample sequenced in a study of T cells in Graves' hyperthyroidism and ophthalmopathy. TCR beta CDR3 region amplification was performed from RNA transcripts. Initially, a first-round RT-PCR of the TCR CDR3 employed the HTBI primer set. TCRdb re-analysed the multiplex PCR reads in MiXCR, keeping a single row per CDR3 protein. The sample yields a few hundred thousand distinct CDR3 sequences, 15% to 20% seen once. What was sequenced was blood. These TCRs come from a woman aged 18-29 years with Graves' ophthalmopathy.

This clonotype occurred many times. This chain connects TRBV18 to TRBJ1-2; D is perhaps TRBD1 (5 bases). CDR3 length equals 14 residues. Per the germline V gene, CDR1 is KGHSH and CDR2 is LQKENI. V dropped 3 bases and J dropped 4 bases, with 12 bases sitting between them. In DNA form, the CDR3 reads TGTGCCAGCTCACCGACGACAGACGTCTATGGCTACACCTTC. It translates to CASSPTTDVYGYTF.

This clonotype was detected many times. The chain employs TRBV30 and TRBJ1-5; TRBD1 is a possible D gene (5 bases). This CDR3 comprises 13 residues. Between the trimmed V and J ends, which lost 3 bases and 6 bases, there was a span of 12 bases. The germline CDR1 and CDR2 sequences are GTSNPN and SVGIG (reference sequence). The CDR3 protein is CAWSSGTVQPQHF. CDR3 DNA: TGTGCCTGGAGCTCAGGGACGGTTCAGCCCCAGCATTTT.

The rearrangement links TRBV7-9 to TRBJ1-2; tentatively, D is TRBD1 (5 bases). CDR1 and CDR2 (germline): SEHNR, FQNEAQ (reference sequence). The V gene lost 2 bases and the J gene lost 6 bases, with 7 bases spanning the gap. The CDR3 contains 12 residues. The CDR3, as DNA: TGTGCCAGCAGCTTATCGGGACATGGCTACACCTTC. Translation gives CASSLSGHGYTF.

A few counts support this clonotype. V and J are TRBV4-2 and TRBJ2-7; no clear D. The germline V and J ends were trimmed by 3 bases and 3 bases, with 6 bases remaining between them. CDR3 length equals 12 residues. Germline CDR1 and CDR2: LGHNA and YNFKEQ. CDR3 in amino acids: CASSHADYEQYF. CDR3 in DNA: TGTGCCAGCAGCCATGCAGACTACGAGCAGTACTTC.

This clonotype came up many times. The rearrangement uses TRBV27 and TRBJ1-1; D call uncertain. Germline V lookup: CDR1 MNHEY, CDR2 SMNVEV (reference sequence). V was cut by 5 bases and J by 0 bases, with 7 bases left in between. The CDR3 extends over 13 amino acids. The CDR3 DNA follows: TGTGCCAGCAGTCGGAAGTTGAACACTGAAGCTTTCTTT. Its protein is CASSRKLNTEAFF.

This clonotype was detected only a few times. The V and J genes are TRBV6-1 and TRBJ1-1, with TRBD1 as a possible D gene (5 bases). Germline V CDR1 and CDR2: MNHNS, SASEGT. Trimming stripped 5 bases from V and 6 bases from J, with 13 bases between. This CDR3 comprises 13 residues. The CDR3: CASSQGGHAEAFF. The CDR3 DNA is TGTGCCAGCAGTCAGGGCGGGCATGCTGAAGCTTTCTTT.